This is a list of T cell receptor beta chains from one sample in a study of blood T cell repertoires in COVID-19. Clones were sequenced by immunoSEQ multiplex PCR, and TCRdb holds only the in-frame ones, with some missing. The table records more than 200,000 clones, around nine tenths of them present only once. The sample was peripheral blood. The origin of the receptors is a woman in her fifties or sixties with COVID-19, enrolled during active disease. Each CDR3 is given with its conserved first and last residue. Each record gives: clone size, D gene, V gene, CDR3 length, J gene, CDR3 protein. D genes are given only for firm matches. The listing skips clone size in some rows; elsewhere it reads once, few, many or a size class.

few	TRBD1	TRBV24-1	16	TRBJ1-1	CATSDRRDSKNTEAFF
.	TRBD1	TRBV7-2	11	TRBJ1-1	CASGLSGQAFF
.	.	TRBV27	14	TRBJ1-6	CASTHWGGSSPLHF
.	.	TRBV9	14	TRBJ2-2	CASTARTNTGELFF
.	.	TRBV6-5	15	TRBJ1-6	CATTPTGSYNSPLHF
.	.	TRBV19	13	TRBJ2-2	CASRGGNTGELFF
.	TRBD1	TRBV6-2/TRBV6-3	15	TRBJ1-2	CASNPRLRQGQGYTF
.	TRBD2	TRBV27	16	TRBJ2-3	CASSLTSGSLTDTQYF
.	TRBD2	TRBV7-9	15	TRBJ2-7	CASSHPKLAGSEQYF
once	.	TRBV28	15	TRBJ1-6	CASSLTGTVGSPLHF
.	.	TRBV27	14	TRBJ2-5	CASSSRRGMETQYF
.	.	TRBV7-3	15	TRBJ1-6	CASSLFARQGSPLHF
.	TRBD1	TRBV6-5	16	TRBJ1-1	CASSYTSTGARTEAFF
.	TRBD2	TRBV29-1	15	TRBJ2-2	CSVVTSGSATGELFF